One sample yielded the 5 T cell receptor beta chains listed below, sequenced in a study of shared clonotypes between healthy human individuals. Generated by immunoSEQ multiplex PCR, the TCRdb table keeps only in-frame clones and is missing some. This table has more than 850,000 clones, about 84% appearing once. Specimen: memory CD4+ T cells from PBMCs. Subset here: CD45RA-negative fraction. Receptors were obtained from a man aged 18 to 29 in good health. Some clones in this sample may be carry-over from other donors' samples.

This clone has just a few counts. The rearrangement joins TRBV5-1 to TRBJ2-3, with 9 bases fitting TRBD2. V dropped 2 bases and J dropped 4; count of bases not matched to a gene: 8. Looked up from germline, CDR1 is SGHRS and CDR2 is YFSETQ. There are 16 residues in the CDR3. This CDR3 is CASSFRPSGNADTQYF. In nucleotides, the CDR3 is TGCGCCAGCAGCTTCCGGCCTAGCGGGAATGCAGATACGCAGTATTTT.

The V call is TRBV5-1, the J call TRBJ2-7, with D tentatively TRBD1 (6 bases). In germline, CDR1 is SGHRS, CDR2 YFSETQ. CDR3 length equals 14 residues. Trimming pared 7 bases from V and 2 bases from J, leaving 16 bases between. The CDR3 protein is CASAANTGPYEQYF. The CDR3 bases are TGCGCCAGCGCAGCTAATACAGGGCCCTACGAGCAGTACTTC.

This clone has a handful of counts. The chain has TRBV2 and TRBJ2-5; D may be TRBD1 (6 bases). CDR1 and CDR2 from the germline V gene are SNHLY and FYNNEI. The CDR3 runs to 14 residues. Between the trimmed V and J ends, which lost 1 base and 2 bases, there was a span of 8 bases. This CDR3 reads CASSEGQGQETQYF. CDR3 bases: TGTGCCAGCAGTGAAGGGCAGGGGCAAGAGACCCAGTACTTC.

The CDR3 coding sequence is TGTGCCAGCAGCCGTAGGGGATTGGGAGAGACCCAGTACTTC. This encodes CASSRRGLGETQYF. The rearrangement uses TRBV5-5 and TRBJ2-5, with a tentative D call TRBD1 (5 bases). The ends were cut back, 4 bases at V and 4 bases at J, with 14 bases in the middle. The CDR3 consists of 14 residues. The V gene's germline CDR1 is SGHKS and CDR2 YYEKEE (reference sequence). Full variable domain (remainder filled in from reference TRBV5-5 and TRBJ2-5): DAGVTQSPTHLIKTRGQQVTLRCSPISGHKSVSWYQQVLGQGPQFIFQYYEKEERGRGNFPDRFSARQFPNYSSELNVNALLLGDSALYLCASSRRGLGETQYFGPGTRLLVL.

The V gene is TRBV9, the J gene TRBJ2-2; 7 nucleotides agree with TRBD2. The CDR3 consists of 16 residues. The J segment lost 4 bases and the V segment lost 3 bases, leaving 9 bases of the junction unmatched. The V gene's germline CDR1 is SGDLS and CDR2 YYNGEE. The CDR3 sequence: CASSAGAGVGTGELFF. In nucleotides, the CDR3 is TGTGCCAGCAGCGCGGGTGCGGGGGTTGGCACCGGGGAGCTGTTTTTT.